These T cell receptor beta chains were read from a single sample in a study of blood T cells in healthy people across ages. TCRdb analysed the 5' RACE reads with MiXCR anew, one entry per CDR3 protein. Of about 1 million distinct CDR3 sequences listed, under 55% are singletons. The sample comprised blood. Source of these receptors: a woman aged 55-69 years in good health. CDR3s leave out the opening cysteine and the closing phenylalanine or tryptophan.

TRBV7-9 | ASSLANTGYEQY
TRBV25-1 | ASEGSYNSPLH
TRBV6-6 | ASREHNYGYT
TRBV20-1 | SAITNYRGYNSPLH
TRBV24-1 | ATSDYRRNNEQF
TRBV13 | ASTPSGQAGGNYGYT
TRBV6-2/TRBV6-3 | ASSNFPGLAVDTQY
TRBV5-1 | ASSDGETVSRTPGKTQY
TRBV6-6 | ASGGSKNIQY
TRBV7-2 | ASSSRLAVPYNEQF